The 24 T cell receptor beta chains listed next were all sequenced from one sample in a study of shared clonotypes between healthy human individuals. Profiling relied on immunoSEQ multiplex PCR, and the TCRdb table lists in-frame clones only, not all of them. This table has about 670,000 clones, around 72% appearing once. Sequencing was done on a sample of memory CD4+ T cells sorted from blood. Sample subset: CD45RA-negative fraction. The source of these receptors is a woman younger than 45 in good health.

The chain combines TRBV25-1 with TRBJ1-1; TRBD1 matches at 7 bases. The CDR3 is 13 amino acids. Losses at the gene ends were 7 bases for V and 5 bases for J; bases not matched to a gene: 7. Germline V gives CDR1 MGHDK, CDR2 SYGVNS. As DNA, the CDR3 is TGTGCCAGCAAAGGAGGGGGCATTACTGAAGCTTTCTTT. Translation: CASKGGGITEAFF.

This clone was seen a single time. The chain is built from TRBV18 and TRBJ2-7; 10 positions agree with TRBD2. The CDR3 length is 18 residues. Germline V gene lookup returns CDR1 KGHSH and CDR2 LQKENI. Unmatched junction bases numbered 17, after V lost 3 bases and J lost 6 bases. The CDR3 coding sequence is TGTGCCAGCTCACCGTCTATGGCTAGCGGGAGTTTGGTCCCCGAGCAGTACTTC. It specifies CASSPSMASGSLVPEQYF.

The genes are TRBV11-2 and TRBJ2-5; 10 positions agree with TRBD1. The V segment lost 5 bases and the J segment 4 bases; nucleotides outside the gene matches: 4. The CDR3 length is 14 residues. Germline CDR1 is SGHAT and CDR2 is FQNNGV. Here the CDR3 reads CASSVDRGPETQYF. CDR3 nucleotide sequence: TGTGCCAGCAGCGTCGACAGGGGGCCAGAGACCCAGTACTTC.

V usage is TRBV28 and J usage is TRBJ1-1, with no clear D. Trimming removed 10 bases at V and 4 bases at J, with 13 bases between. The germline gives CDR1 MDHEN, CDR2 SYDVKM. The CDR3 extends over 12 amino acids. The CDR3 loop reads CATQLGGTEAFF. The CDR3 coding sequence is TGTGCCACCCAATTGGGAGGCACTGAAGCTTTCTTT. The entire variable domain, with the rest obtained from reference TRBV28 and TRBJ1-1, is as follows: DVKVTQSSRYLVKRTGEKVFLECVQDMDHENMFWYRQDPGLGLRLIYFSYDVKMKEKGDIPEGYSVSREKKERFSLILESASTNQTSMYLCATQLGGTEAFFGQGTRLTVV.

The chain combines TRBV10-3 with TRBJ2-1; 7 bases agree with TRBD2. The ends lost 10 bases at V and 4 bases at J; junction bases unmatched: 7. The CDR3 runs to 13 residues. Germline V gene sequence: CDR1 ENHRY, CDR2 SYGVKD. The CDR3 DNA follows: TGTGCCAGCAGCCTAGCGGAGTACAATGAGCAGTTCTTC. This codes for CASSLAEYNEQFF.

With respect to this clone: Other DNA sequences in the sample encode the same CDR3. The genes are TRBV27 and TRBJ1-5; 7 positions agree with TRBD1. The CDR3 totals 13 residues. Germline assignment: CDR1 MNHEY and CDR2 SMNVEV (reference sequence). V was clipped by 3 bases and J by 5 bases; unmatched bases: 1. The CDR3 loop reads CASSFDRDQPQHF. CDR3 in DNA: TGTGCCAGCAGTTTCGACAGGGATCAGCCCCAGCATTTT.

V is TRBV9 and J is TRBJ1-2, with TRBD1 identical over 9 bases. Germline CDR1 and CDR2: SGDLS and YYNGEE. Germline trimming cut 3 bases from V and 8 bases from J; bases unmatched to any gene: 5. This CDR3 contains 13 residues. DNA of the CDR3: TGTGCCAGCAGCGCACAGGGGGCGGGAGGCTACACCTTC. Its protein is CASSAQGAGGYTF.

This sequence joins TRBV2 and TRBJ1-4, with 8 bases that match TRBD1. Per the germline V gene, CDR1 is SNHLY and CDR2 is FYNNEI. This CDR3 has 16 amino acids. Unmatched junction bases numbered 8, after V lost 3 bases and J lost 5 bases. DNA for the CDR3: TGTGCCAGCAGTGATAGGGGGACAGGCGCAAATGAAAAACTGTTTTTT. It translates to CASSDRGTGANEKLFF.

The chain is built from TRBV5-1 and TRBJ2-3; no clear D gene. The CDR3 contains 16 residues. With 0 bases removed from V and 2 bases from J, the gap between germline ends came to 13 bases. Per the germline V gene, CDR1 is SGHRS and CDR2 is YFSETQ. The CDR3, as DNA: TGCGCCAGCAGCTTGGCTATGTCGGTCCTCACAGATACGCAGTATTTT. As protein: CASSLAMSVLTDTQYF.

This chain links TRBV5-1 with TRBJ1-1; 7 positions match TRBD1. With V trimmed by 2 bases and J by 1 base, 2 bases remained unmatched. In germline, CDR1 is SGHRS, CDR2 YFSETQ. This CDR3 spans 14 amino acids. This chain's CDR3 is CASSLGTANTEAFF. The CDR3 coding sequence is TGCGCCAGCAGCTTAGGGACAGCGAACACTGAAGCTTTCTTT.

The rearrangement links TRBV9 to TRBJ2-1, with D possibly matching TRBD2 (5 bases). Germline CDR1 SGDLS, CDR2 YYNGEE. The germline V and J ends were trimmed by 2 bases and 3 bases, with 12 bases remaining between them. The CDR3 runs 15 residues. The CDR3 spells CASSVGVSNYNEQFF. CDR3 DNA: TGTGCCAGCAGCGTGGGAGTATCTAACTACAATGAGCAGTTCTTC.

The chain recombines TRBV5-8 with TRBJ2-3; no reliable D call. Trimming shortened V by 4 bases and J by 5 bases, and 14 bases separated the two germline ends. The germline gives CDR1 SGHTS, CDR2 YDEGEE. This CDR3 spans 14 amino acids. The CDR3 protein is CASSLEPRVDTQYF. The DNA of the CDR3 is TGTGCCAGCAGCCTCGAGCCTCGGGTAGATACGCAGTATTTT.

The table lists this clone with a count of one. This chain joins TRBV9 and TRBJ2-4; D gene ambiguous. The V and J ends lost 3 bases and 1 base respectively, with 5 bases between them. The length of the CDR3 is 13 residues. The germline V gene encodes CDR1 SGDLS and CDR2 YYNGEE. CDR3 sequence reads: CASSEGAKNIQYF. CDR3 nucleotide sequence: TGTGCCAGCAGCGAAGGGGCCAAAAACATTCAGTACTTC.

CDR3 amino acids: CASSLGDRKNIQYF. Written as DNA, the CDR3 is TGTGCCAGCAGCTTAGGGGACAGAAAAAACATTCAGTACTTC. The chain joins TRBV7-9 to TRBJ2-4, with TRBD1 matching over 7 bases. CDR3 size: 14 residues. After removal of 1 base from V and 4 bases from J, the junction contained 1 base not matched to a gene. The V gene's germline CDR1 is SEHNR and CDR2 FQNEAQ (reference sequence).

This clone was counted a few times. The CDR3 coding sequence is TGCGCCAGCAGCTTGGGTTCCGGTGAAAACACCATATATTTT. Protein product: CASSLGSGENTIYF. The chain is built from TRBV5-1 and TRBJ1-3; D unresolved. With 0 bases removed from V and 6 bases from J, the gap between germline ends came to 10 bases. The CDR3 loop spans 14 amino acids. Germline CDR1 SGHRS, CDR2 YFSETQ.

This rearrangement joins TRBV5-4 to TRBJ1-1, with D possibly matching TRBD1 (5 bases). Looked up from germline, CDR1 is SGHNT and CDR2 is YYREEE (reference sequence). With 4 bases removed from V and 0 bases from J, the gap between germline ends came to 19 bases. This CDR3 spans 17 amino acids. CDR3 coding DNA: TGTGCCAGCAGCCCTGGACCCAGGGTCCACATGAACACTGAAGCTTTCTTT. It specifies CASSPGPRVHMNTEAFF.

This clone was seen only a few times. The sample has other DNA sequences that encode this CDR3 too. This chain links TRBV15 with TRBJ1-1; a weak D match, TRBD1 (5 bases). The CDR3 has 13 residues. The V and J ends lost 3 bases and 2 bases respectively, with 7 bases between them. Germline CDR1 is LNHNV and CDR2 is YYDKDF (reference sequence). The DNA of the CDR3 is TGTGCCACCAGCAGGAGGGGAAACACTGAAGCTTTCTTT. Its protein product is CATSRRGNTEAFF.

This clone appeared many times. This chain links TRBV29-1 with TRBJ1-1; D might be TRBD1 (5 bases). CDR3 length: 13 residues. V gave up 4 bases and J gave up 2 bases, with 11 bases separating them. Per germline, CDR1 SQVTM and CDR2 ANQGSEA. The CDR3 region is CSVAGTANTEAFF. In DNA form, the CDR3 reads TGCAGCGTTGCCGGGACGGCAAACACTGAAGCTTTCTTT.

V usage is TRBV19 and J usage is TRBJ2-5; D call uncertain. Trimming took off 4 bases at V and 5 bases at J, with 5 bases between the two ends. From germline, CDR1 is LNHDA and CDR2 SQIVND (reference sequence). This CDR3 comprises 11 residues. The CDR3 loop is CASSTVETQYF. CDR3 DNA: TGTGCCAGTAGTACCGTCGAGACCCAGTACTTC.

The chain couples TRBV10-3 to TRBJ2-5; 8 bases fit TRBD1. Germline V CDR1 and CDR2: ENHRY, SYGVKD. This CDR3 contains 14 residues. The V segment lost 5 bases and the J segment 5 bases; nucleotides outside the gene matches: 7. The CDR3 DNA reads as TGTGCCATCAGTTGGGGCAGGGGGCCGGAGACCCAGTACTTC. This gives the protein CAISWGRGPETQYF.

This chain connects TRBV28 to TRBJ1-3; TRBD1 agrees at 8 bases. CDR1 MDHEN and CDR2 SYDVKM come from the germline V gene. The CDR3 has 16 residues. With 5 bases clipped from V and 3 bases from J, the junction kept 9 bases outside the gene matches. CDR3 sequence reads: CASSPSTGAIGNTIYF. The DNA of the CDR3 is TGTGCCAGCAGTCCATCGACAGGGGCGATTGGAAACACCATATATTTT. The full variable domain, with the rest looked up from reference TRBV28 and TRBJ1-3, is DVKVTQSSRYLVKRTGEKVFLECVQDMDHENMFWYRQDPGLGLRLIYFSYDVKMKEKGDIPEGYSVSREKKERFSLILESASTNQTSMYLCASSPSTGAIGNTIYFGEGSWLTVV.

The chain recombines TRBV4-1 with TRBJ2-1, with 10 bases lining up with TRBD2. CDR1 and CDR2 from the germline V gene are MGHRA and YSYEKL. With V trimmed by 2 bases and J by 7 bases, 5 bases remained unmatched. This CDR3 has 15 residues. CDR3 protein: CASSQLAGVGNEQFF. The CDR3 DNA is TGCGCCAGCAGCCAACTAGCGGGAGTGGGGAATGAGCAGTTCTTC.

In DNA, the CDR3 is TGTGCCAGCACCCCTCTAGCGGGAGTTTCCTCCTACAATGAGCAGTTCTTC. This sequence encodes CASTPLAGVSSYNEQFF. V is TRBV2 and J is TRBJ2-1; TRBD2 matches 10 bases. Germline assignment: CDR1 SNHLY and CDR2 FYNNEI. Trimming cost V 7 bases and J 0 bases; bases outside gene matches: 9. The CDR3 is 17 residues long.

Of note for this clone: The same CDR3 is also encoded by other DNA sequences in this sample. The chain joins TRBV20-1 to TRBJ2-5; D not resolved. V gave up 5 bases and J gave up 4 bases, with 8 bases separating them. The germline gives CDR1 DFQATT, CDR2 SNEGSKA (reference sequence). This CDR3 has 11 amino acids. In DNA form, the CDR3 reads TGCAGTGCTGGACCCGGAGAGACCCAGTACTTC. As protein: CSAGPGETQYF.